This TCR beta chain was captured by sequencing in a study of T cells in Graves' hyperthyroidism and ophthalmopathy. The CDR3 regions of TCR beta were amplified from RNA transcripts. Carried out on the TCR CDR3, a first-round RT-PCR used the HTBI primer set. TCRdb itself ran the multiplex PCR reads through MiXCR, one entry per CDR3 protein. The sample has some 380,000 distinct CDR3 sequences, about 14% seen once. V trimming: 6 bases; J trimming: 1 base; junction bases outside the gene matches: 8. Per germline, CDR1 DFQATT and CDR2 SNEGSKA (reference sequence). The CDR3 is 14 residues long. This TCR was sampled from a man under 40 with Graves' hyperthyroidism that later progressed to Graves' ophthalmopathy. This chain joins TRBV20-1 and TRBJ2-7; 8 positions match TRBD2. Sequencing was done on a sample of blood. CDR3: CSARAGAPSYEQYF. The CDR3 DNA reads TGCAGTGCGCGAGCGGGGGCCCCTTCCTACGAGCAGTACTTC.